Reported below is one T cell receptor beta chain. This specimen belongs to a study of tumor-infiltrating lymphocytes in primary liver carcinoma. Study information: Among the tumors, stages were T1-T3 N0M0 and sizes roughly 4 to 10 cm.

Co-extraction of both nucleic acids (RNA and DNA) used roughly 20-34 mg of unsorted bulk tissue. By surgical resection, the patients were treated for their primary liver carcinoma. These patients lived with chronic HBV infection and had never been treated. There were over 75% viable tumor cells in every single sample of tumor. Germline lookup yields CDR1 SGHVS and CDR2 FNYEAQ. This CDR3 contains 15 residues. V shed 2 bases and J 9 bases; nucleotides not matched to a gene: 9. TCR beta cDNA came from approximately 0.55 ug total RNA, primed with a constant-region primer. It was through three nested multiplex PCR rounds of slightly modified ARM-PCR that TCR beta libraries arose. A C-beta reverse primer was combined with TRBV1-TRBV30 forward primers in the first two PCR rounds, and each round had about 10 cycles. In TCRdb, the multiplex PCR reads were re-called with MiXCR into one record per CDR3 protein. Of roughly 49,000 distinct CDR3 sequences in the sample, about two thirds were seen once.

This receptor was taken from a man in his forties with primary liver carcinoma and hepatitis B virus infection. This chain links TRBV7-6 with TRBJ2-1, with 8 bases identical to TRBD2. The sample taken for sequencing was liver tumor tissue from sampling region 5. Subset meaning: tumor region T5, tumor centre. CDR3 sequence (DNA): TGTGCCAGCAGCTTATCAGCGGGAGAAGGCAGTGAGCAGTTCTTC. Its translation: CASSLSAGEGSEQFF.